The 32 T cell receptor beta chains reported below all come from one sample, sequenced in a study of T cell clonality in common variable immunodeficiency. Profiled with immunoSEQ multiplex PCR; TCRdb holds only in-frame clones, not every one. The repertoire consists of tens of thousands of clones, none detected only once. Sample: peripheral blood mononuclear cells. The receptor set was obtained from a person aged 18 to 69 in good health.

Regarding this clone: The missing CDR3 end, 3 residues past where the read stops, is filled in from the germline J gene. The gene calls are TRBV19 and TRBJ2-2; either TRBD1 or TRBD2 may supply D (5 bases each). This CDR3 is built from 13 residues. Germline CDR1 LNHDA, CDR2 SQIVND (reference sequence). The CDR3 region is CASSIQGDEKLFF. CDR3 bases read: TGTGCCAGTAGTATACAGGGAGATGAAAAG. Together with reference TRBV19 and TRBJ2-2, the CDR3 gives the full variable domain: DGGITQSPKYLFRKEGQNVTLSCEQNLNHDAMYWYRQDPGQGLRLIYYSQIVNDFQKGDIAEGYSVSREKKESFPLTVTSAQKNPTAFYLCASSIQGDEKLFFGEGSRLTVL.

In this sample, this clone turned up a few times. Germline and junction disagree at one end, which may indicate a read error. The sequenced CDR3 bases are TGTGCCGGCAGTGAATACAGGGGGCAGACTGAA. It is translated as CAGSEYRGQTE. The whole CDR3 protein reads CAGSEYRGQTEAFF. The J gene is TRBJ1-1, the V gene TRBV6-1, with 9 bases lining up with TRBD1. Read data end 3 residues before the CDR3 end; the end is taken from the germline J gene. Germline CDR1 MNHNS, CDR2 SASEGT. CDR3 length: 14 residues.

At least ten counts were recorded for this clone. The DNA ends 3 residues before the CDR3 does, and the rest of the CDR3 is filled in from the germline J gene. The rearrangement links TRBV4-2 to TRBJ1-5, with D tentatively TRBD1 (5 bases). The CDR3 is 14 residues long. Germline assignment: CDR1 LGHNA and CDR2 YNFKEQ. V dropped 4 bases and J dropped 3 bases, with 10 bases sitting between them. CDR3: CASSLRGDNQPQHF. The covered CDR3 bases are TGTGCCAGCAGCCTCCGAGGGGACAATCAGCCC.

This clone showed up just a few times. The CDR3 goes on 3 residues after the read ends, and that part is filled in from the germline J gene. This rearrangement joins TRBV7-6 to TRBJ1-4; 7 bases match TRBD1. The germline V gene encodes CDR1 SGHVS and CDR2 FNYEAQ. The V gene end was trimmed by 3 bases and the J gene end by 4 bases; junction bases not matched to a gene: 11. CDR3 size: 17 residues. Incomplete CDR3 DNA: TGTGCCAGCAGCTTCCTACAAAGCAGGGACAGTAATGAAAAA. As protein: CASSFLQSRDSNEK. The complete CDR3 reads CASSFLQSRDSNEKLFF.

This clone was found many times. The CDR3 end lies 3 residues beyond the end of the read and is filled in from the germline J gene. This chain joins TRBV5-5 and TRBJ2-7; the D gene is possibly TRBD2 (5 bases). V was clipped by 4 bases and J by 0 bases, with 14 bases between them. This CDR3 is built from 15 residues. Germline V gene lookup returns CDR1 SGHKS and CDR2 YYEKEE (reference sequence). The covered CDR3 bases are TGTGCCAGCAGCATCGGACTTGTAAGCTCCTACGAG. Protein: CASSIGLVSSYE. The CDR3 in full is CASSIGLVSSYEQYF.

This clone has just a few counts. The CDR3 goes on 3 residues after the read ends, and that part is filled in from the germline J gene. The rearrangement uses TRBV2 and TRBJ2-7, with D maybe TRBD2 (6 bases). The V gene lost 7 bases and the J gene lost 3 bases, with 13 bases spanning the gap. Germline CDR1 and CDR2: SNHLY and FYNNEI. The CDR3 consists of 13 residues. The sequenced CDR3 bases are TGTGCCAGCAAAGGGGTTAGCGGCTACGAG. It codes for CASKGVSGYE. The whole CDR3 sequence is CASKGVSGYEQYF.

This clone was found many times. Read data end 3 residues before the CDR3 end; the end is taken from the germline J gene. The chain is built from TRBV5-1 and TRBJ1-2; 7 nucleotides match TRBD1. The CDR3 length is 13 residues. The germline V gene has CDR1 SGHRS and CDR2 YFSETQ. CDR3 in amino acids: CASGYRGPLAYTF. The DNA read from the CDR3 is TGCGCCAGCGGCTACAGGGGCCCACTAGCA.

This clone has ten or more counts. The sequenced fragment ends 3 residues before the CDR3 boundary, so the rest is inferred from the germline J gene. V and J are TRBV20-1 and TRBJ2-5; 7 positions match TRBD1. With V trimmed by 6 bases and J by 5 bases, 9 bases remained unmatched. Germline CDR1 DFQATT, CDR2 SNEGSKA (reference sequence). The CDR3 spans 13 residues. CDR3 protein: CSAPIDRVETQYF. The covered CDR3 bases are TGCAGTGCACCGATAGACAGGGTTGAGACC.

This clone was picked up many times. The read comes to an end 3 residues before the CDR3 does, leaving the germline J gene to fill in the end. The chain carries TRBV20-1 and TRBJ2-3, with 12 bases fitting TRBD2. Trimming cost V 1 base and J 2 bases; bases outside gene matches: 13. Germline lookup yields CDR1 DFQATT and CDR2 SNEGSKA (reference sequence). This CDR3 comprises 19 residues. The CDR3 is CSARATSGGAGVNTDTQYF. The CDR3 DNA, read in part, is TGCAGTGCTAGAGCGACTAGCGGGGGAGCCGGGGTGAACACAGATACG.

This clone was observed a handful of times. The sequenced fragment ends 3 residues before the CDR3 boundary, so the rest is inferred from the germline J gene. The rearrangement joins TRBV2 to TRBJ2-1, with 8 bases matching TRBD2. Germline values: CDR1 SNHLY, CDR2 FYNNEI. J lost 7 bases, V lost 6 bases, and 23 bases had no gene match. CDR3 length equals 19 residues. Partial CDR3 DNA: TGTGCCAGCAGAAGGCGACTACCACAAATAGGGCGGGAGGATAATGAG. Translating it yields CASRRRLPQIGREDNE. The full CDR3 sequence reads CASRRRLPQIGREDNEQFF.

This clone was found many times. The read halts 3 residues ahead of the CDR3 end, with the missing end drawn from the germline J gene. J is TRBJ1-2 and V is TRBV7-8, with no clear D. Per the germline V gene, CDR1 is SGHVS and CDR2 is FQNEAQ. Trimming shortened V by 5 bases and J by 7 bases, and 14 bases separated the two germline ends. The CDR3 runs to 13 residues. Incomplete CDR3 DNA: TGTGCCAGCAGCCCGGACGGACTGGTTGGC. It yields the protein CASSPDGLVG. The CDR3 in full is CASSPDGLVGYTF.

This clone appeared many times. The read terminates 3 residues ahead of where the CDR3 ends, so the germline J gene completes it. The chain uses TRBV30 and TRBJ2-2; TRBD1 matches 8 bases. Germline lookup yields CDR1 GTSNPN and CDR2 SVGIG (reference sequence). This CDR3 is built from 13 residues. Trimming removed 3 bases from V and 3 bases from J; junction bases left unmatched: 0. The CDR3 reads CAWRTGDTGELFF. The part of the CDR3 DNA that was read is TGTGCCTGGAGGACAGGGGACACCGGGGAG. The full variable domain, completed using reference TRBV30 and TRBJ2-2, is SQTIHQWPATLVQPVGSPLSLECTVEGTSNPNLYWYRQAAGRGLQLLFYSVGIGQISSEVPQNLSASRPQDRQFILSSKKLLLSDSGFYLCAWRTGDTGELFFGEGSRLTVL.

The sample holds many counts of this clone. With the read ending 3 residues before the CDR3 end, the germline J gene is used to fill in that end. This rearrangement joins TRBV2 to TRBJ1-1; D remains ambiguous. The CDR3 is 14 residues long. V was shortened by 3 bases and J by 1 base, with 9 bases between the two germline ends. CDR1 and CDR2 from the germline V gene are SNHLY and FYNNEI. CDR3 region: CASSERQANTEAFF. CDR3 DNA, as far as it was read: TGTGCCAGCAGTGAGCGTCAGGCGAACACTGAA.

This clone was counted many times. The read ends 3 residues before the CDR3 terminus; that terminus is restored from the germline J gene. The rearrangement joins TRBV18 to TRBJ2-7; 9 bases map to TRBD2. Germline V lookup: CDR1 KGHSH, CDR2 LQKENI. This CDR3 is built from 14 residues. Trimming at V came to 0 bases and at J to 5 bases, leaving 2 bases not matched to a gene. The CDR3 reads CASSPPAGGNEQYF. CDR3 bases read: TGTGCCAGCTCACCACCAGCGGGGGGCAACGAG.

Many counts were recorded for this clone. Sequencing ends 3 residues short of the CDR3 end; the germline J gene provides the rest. This sequence joins TRBV19 and TRBJ2-1; 10 bases are a match to TRBD1. V shed 5 bases, J shed 6 bases, and the junction held 7 bases outside the gene matches. Germline V gene lookup returns CDR1 LNHDA and CDR2 SQIVND (reference sequence). This CDR3 is 15 amino acids long. The CDR3 bases that were read are TGTGCCAGTAGTCTTACCGGGACAGGGGCCAATGAG. Amino acids: CASSLTGTGANE. The entire CDR3 reads CASSLTGTGANEQFF.

This clone was observed a handful of times. The read comes to an end 3 residues before the CDR3 does, leaving the germline J gene to fill in the end. The chain has TRBV19 and TRBJ1-1, with D maybe TRBD1 (5 bases). This CDR3 is built from 15 residues. V was cut by 6 bases and J by 0 bases, with 14 bases left in between. Germline values: CDR1 LNHDA, CDR2 SQIVND (reference sequence). CDR3 bases read: TGTGCCAGTAGCCCCCAGGGAGCTTTGAACACTGAA. Translating it yields CASSPQGALNTE. The CDR3 in full is CASSPQGALNTEAFF.

This clone was counted at least ten times. With the read ending 3 residues before the CDR3 end, the germline J gene is used to fill in that end. The chain carries TRBV5-1 and TRBJ1-4; D ambiguous. The CDR3 sequence is 14 residues long. The ends were cut back, 5 bases at V and 0 bases at J, with 8 bases in the middle. The germline gives CDR1 SGHRS, CDR2 YFSETQ. The sequenced CDR3 bases are TGCGCCAGCAGACCACAAGCAACTAATGAAAAA. Its protein product is CASRPQATNEK. The CDR3 as a whole reads CASRPQATNEKLFF.

In its sample, this clone was seen a few times. The read ends 3 residues before the CDR3 terminus; that terminus is restored from the germline J gene. The genes are TRBV19 and TRBJ1-2, with 9 bases fitting TRBD1. Germline loops: CDR1 LNHDA, CDR2 SQIVND (reference sequence). The CDR3 totals 13 residues. The CDR3 loop reads CASRGQGWDEYTF. The sequenced CDR3 bases are TGTGCCAGTAGGGGACAGGGTTGGGATGAG.

This clone has a count of ten or more. The part of the CDR3 DNA that was read is TGTGCCAGCAGGTACCGGGACAGGAACACCGGGGAG. This sequence encodes CASRYRDRNTGE. The CDR3, in full, reads CASRYRDRNTGELFF. This chain connects TRBV5-8 to TRBJ2-2, with 7 nucleotides matching TRBD1. The CDR3 end is not reached by the read, which stops 3 residues before it; the germline J gene fills it in. The CDR3 runs 15 residues. Trimming removed 5 bases from V and 1 base from J; junction bases left unmatched: 5. Germline V gene sequence: CDR1 SGHTS, CDR2 YDEGEE.

This clone has a count of ten or more. The read halts 3 residues ahead of the CDR3 end, with the missing end drawn from the germline J gene. The V call is TRBV20-1, the J call TRBJ2-2; TRBD2 aligns across 7 bases. Germline lookup yields CDR1 DFQATT and CDR2 SNEGSKA (reference sequence). V shed 3 bases and J 5 bases; nucleotides not matched to a gene: 18. The CDR3 is 18 residues long. CDR3 amino acids: CSASGGVTRGVKTGELFF. CDR3 bases read: TGCAGTGCTAGTGGGGGGGTTACAAGGGGCGTTAAGACCGGGGAG.

This clone was observed a few times. The read ends 3 residues shy of where the CDR3 ends; the end is completed using the germline J gene. The genes are TRBV2 and TRBJ1-5; a possible D gene is TRBD1 (5 bases). With 2 bases removed from V and 1 base from J, the gap between germline ends came to 9 bases. In germline, CDR1 is SNHLY, CDR2 FYNNEI. This CDR3 comprises 15 residues. CDR3 loop: CASSEQGLSNQPQHF. Partial CDR3 DNA: TGTGCCAGCAGTGAACAGGGTTTGAGCAATCAGCCC. The full variable domain, with the rest looked up from reference TRBV2 and TRBJ1-5, is EPEVTQTPSHQVTQMGQEVILRCVPISNHLYFYWYRQILGQKVEFLVSFYNNEISEKSEIFDDQFSVERPDGSNFTLKIRSTKLEDSAMYFCASSEQGLSNQPQHFGDGTRLSIL.

This clone was counted ten times or more. The DNA read from the CDR3 is TGTGCCAGCAGCTTAGATTGGGGGGTGGTA. This gives the protein CASSLDWGVV. The CDR3 in full is CASSLDWGVVAFF. This chain links TRBV11-2 with TRBJ1-1; possibly TRBD1 for D (5 bases). Read sequence stops 3 residues before the CDR3 end, and the germline J gene provides the missing end. This CDR3 is built from 13 residues. The germline CDR1 and CDR2 sequences are SGHAT and FQNNGV.

Concerning this clone itself: The read finishes 3 residues shy of the CDR3 end, and the germline J gene is used to complete it. The rearrangement links TRBV5-1 to TRBJ2-1; 9 bases align to TRBD2. The CDR3 consists of 15 residues. Germline V gene data show CDR1 as SGHRS and CDR2 as YFSETQ. Unmatched junction bases numbered 10, after V lost 5 bases and J lost 7 bases. CDR3: CASRASGMINNEQFF. The CDR3 DNA, read in part, is TGCGCCAGCAGGGCTAGCGGGATGATTAATAATGAG.

This clone was seen ten or more times. The read terminates 3 residues ahead of where the CDR3 ends, so the germline J gene completes it. The chain carries TRBV20-1 and TRBJ2-1, with 10 bases aligning to TRBD2. Losses at the gene ends were 1 base for V and 9 bases for J; bases not matched to a gene: 12. The V gene's germline CDR1 is DFQATT and CDR2 SNEGSKA (reference sequence). CDR3 size: 16 residues. Here the CDR3 reads CSARGSGRASRGEQFF. The CDR3 DNA, read in part, is TGCAGTGCTAGAGGAAGCGGGAGGGCGTCTAGGGGTGAG.

This clone was counted at least ten times. The missing CDR3 end, 3 residues past where the read stops, is filled in from the germline J gene. The chain links TRBV19 to TRBJ1-2; TRBD1 matches at 8 bases. Trimming took 5 bases from V and 4 from J; bases not matched to a gene: 12. The CDR3 runs 16 residues. CDR1 LNHDA and CDR2 SQIVND come from the germline V gene (reference sequence). The part of the CDR3 DNA that was read is TGTGCCAGTAGTTCTGGACAGGGCCGAACTGCCTATGGC. It encodes CASSSGQGRTAYG. The CDR3 as a whole reads CASSSGQGRTAYGYTF.

This clone showed up just a few times. The CDR3 end is not reached by the read, which stops 3 residues before it; the germline J gene fills it in. The rearrangement joins TRBV5-1 to TRBJ1-3; D uncertain. Germline V CDR1 and CDR2: SGHRS, YFSETQ. The CDR3 totals 14 residues. Trimming took off 0 bases at V and 0 bases at J, with 4 bases between the two ends. The CDR3 bases that were read are TGCGCCAGCAGCTTGGCCTACTCTGGAAACACC. This encodes CASSLAYSGNT. The whole CDR3 protein reads CASSLAYSGNTIYF.

This clone was seen at least ten times. The read ends 3 residues shy of where the CDR3 ends; the end is completed using the germline J gene. The chain couples TRBV7-8 to TRBJ2-3, with 7 bases matching TRBD2. Germline V lookup: CDR1 SGHVS, CDR2 FQNEAQ. The CDR3 covers 16 residues. V dropped 5 bases and J dropped 1; count of bases not matched to a gene: 9. The DNA read from the CDR3 is TGTGCCAGCAGCGTCGAGCGGGAACTTCGCACAGATACG. Protein: CASSVERELRTDT. The CDR3 reads in full as CASSVERELRTDTQYF.

This clone has just a few counts. This may arise from a read error, as a much more abundant clone is one base away. CDR3 bases read: TGTACTAGCAGCCATCTAGCGTCGTCAGACCGGGCCGGGGAG. It specifies CTSSHLASSDRAGE. The entire CDR3 protein reads CTSSHLASSDRAGELFF. The genes are TRBV7-7 and TRBJ2-2; tentative D call: TRBD2 (6 bases). The read comes to an end 3 residues before the CDR3 does, leaving the germline J gene to fill in the end. Per germline, CDR1 SSHAT and CDR2 FNYEAQ (reference sequence). There are 17 residues in the CDR3.

This clone was picked up a small number of times. The CDR3 protein is CAWSVQGQTDDYTF. The sequenced CDR3 bases are TGTGCCTGGAGTGTACAGGGGCAGACCGACGAC. This chain uses TRBV30 with TRBJ1-2; 7 nucleotides align to TRBD1. The CDR3 is cut off 3 residues early in the read; its end comes from the germline J gene. The CDR3 covers 14 residues. The germline V gene has CDR1 GTSNPN and CDR2 SVGIG (reference sequence). Combining the CDR3 with reference TRBV30 and TRBJ1-2 gives the whole variable domain SQTIHQWPATLVQPVGSPLSLECTVEGTSNPNLYWYRQAAGRGLQLLFYSVGIGQISSEVPQNLSASRPQDRQFILSSKKLLLSDSGFYLCAWSVQGQTDDYTFGSGTRLTVV.

This clone has a count of ten or more. With the read ending 3 residues before the CDR3 end, the germline J gene is used to fill in that end. The chain is built from TRBV20-1 and TRBJ2-2; D possibly corresponds to TRBD1 (6 bases). CDR1 is DFQATT, CDR2 SNEGSKA, per germline (reference sequence). Deletions cut 0 bases from V and 3 bases from J, with 14 bases between. The CDR3 covers 16 residues. The sequenced part of the CDR3 DNA is TGCAGTGCTAGAGATCCTGGGACACTCGACACCGGGGAG. This translates into CSARDPGTLDTGE. The entire CDR3 protein reads CSARDPGTLDTGELFF.

Ten or more counts support this clone. The CDR3 is cut off 3 residues early in the read; its end comes from the germline J gene. V is TRBV18 and J is TRBJ2-6; 8 positions agree with TRBD1. CDR3 size: 17 residues. Germline CDR1 reads KGHSH; CDR2 reads LQKENI. V lost 1 base to trimming and J lost 3 bases; unmatched junction nucleotides: 5. CDR3 DNA (partial): TGTGCCAGCTCACCACTAAGACAGGGGTTTGGGGCCAACGTC. Translation gives CASSPLRQGFGANV. The entire CDR3 is CASSPLRQGFGANVLTF.

This clone turned up a few times. Sequencing ends 3 residues short of the CDR3 end; the germline J gene provides the rest. This rearrangement joins TRBV19 to TRBJ1-1, with 7 bases matching TRBD1. V gave up 10 bases and J gave up 5 bases; unmatched junction bases: 10. This CDR3 has 13 residues. Per the germline V gene, CDR1 is LNHDA and CDR2 is SQIVND (reference sequence). CDR3 protein: CATFRQGLTEAFF. The sequenced part of the CDR3 DNA is TGTGCCACCTTTAGACAGGGATTAACTGAA.